Included here is one TCR beta chain sequence, with context. TCRdb's table, derived via immunoSEQ multiplex PCR, lists solely in-frame clones and lacks some. The sample gives 30,000 to 35,000 clones, roughly 87% of which show up once; roughly 9% is in the top ten. These data belong to a study of T cell changes during pregnancy in multiple sclerosis. The TCR comes from a female donor with multiple sclerosis, enrolled in a pregnancy study. The sequenced sample was CD8+ T cells from peripheral blood mononuclear cells, obtained in the first trimester of pregnancy.

The CDR3, as DNA: TGTGCCAGCAGCTTAGGGCCTAGACCTAATGAAAAACTGTTTTTT. Translated, it gives CASSLGPRPNEKLFF. The chain carries TRBV7-9 and TRBJ1-4; D is undetermined. V lost 1 base, J lost 3 bases, and 9 bases lay in between. Germline V gene sequence: CDR1 SEHNR, CDR2 FQNEAQ (reference sequence). The CDR3 runs 15 residues.